The TCR beta chain under discussion was sequenced for a study of beta chain features in type 1 diabetes. Blood was drawn once from each donor into heparinised tubes. The draws averaged around 110 mL. Points on this clone: What it recognizes is unknown.

Whole-study results and caveats: Among all four CD4+ subsets, Type 1 diabetes patients had TCRB CDR3s that were moderately but significantly shorter.

Expressed TCRB transcripts were sequenced, since all the RNA that had been isolated was reverse transcribed. Here immunoSEQ multiplex PCR was the method, and the copy in TCRdb shows in-frame clones only, minus some. The table includes around 690,000 clones, about an eighth detected once. CDR1 and CDR2 (germline): LNHDA, SQIVND (reference sequence). Trimming cost V 4 bases and J 3 bases, with 1 base left between them. This CDR3 is built from 10 residues. The gene calls are TRBV19 and TRBJ2-7; unclear D gene. The TCR was taken from a man under 40 with type 1 diabetes. The specimen was naive CD4+ T cells from blood. CDR3 residues: CASSNYEQYF. In DNA form, the CDR3 reads TGTGCCAGTAGTAACTACGAGCAGTACTTC. The full variable domain, with the rest looked up from reference TRBV19 and TRBJ2-7, is DGGITQSPKYLFRKEGQNVTLSCEQNLNHDAMYWYRQDPGQGLRLIYYSQIVNDFQKGDIAEGYSVSREKKESFPLTVTSAQKNPTAFYLCASSNYEQYFGPGTRLTVT.